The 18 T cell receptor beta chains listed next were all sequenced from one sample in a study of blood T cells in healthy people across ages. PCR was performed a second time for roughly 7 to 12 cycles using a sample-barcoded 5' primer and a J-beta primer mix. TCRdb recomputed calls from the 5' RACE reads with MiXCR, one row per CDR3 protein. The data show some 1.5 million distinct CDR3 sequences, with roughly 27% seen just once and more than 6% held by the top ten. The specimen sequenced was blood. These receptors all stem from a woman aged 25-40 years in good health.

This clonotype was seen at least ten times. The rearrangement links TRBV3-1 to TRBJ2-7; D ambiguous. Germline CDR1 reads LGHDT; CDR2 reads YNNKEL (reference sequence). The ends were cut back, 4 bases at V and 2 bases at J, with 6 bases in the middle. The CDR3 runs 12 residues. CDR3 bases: TGTGCCAGCAGCCCTCATACCTACGAGCAGTACTTC. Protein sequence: CASSPHTYEQYF.

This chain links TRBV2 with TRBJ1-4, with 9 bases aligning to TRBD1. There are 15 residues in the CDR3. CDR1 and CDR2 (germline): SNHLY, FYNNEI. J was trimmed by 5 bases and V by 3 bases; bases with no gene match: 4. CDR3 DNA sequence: TGTGCCAGCAGTGAGATGGGGACAGGGAATGAAAAACTGTTTTTT. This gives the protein CASSEMGTGNEKLFF.

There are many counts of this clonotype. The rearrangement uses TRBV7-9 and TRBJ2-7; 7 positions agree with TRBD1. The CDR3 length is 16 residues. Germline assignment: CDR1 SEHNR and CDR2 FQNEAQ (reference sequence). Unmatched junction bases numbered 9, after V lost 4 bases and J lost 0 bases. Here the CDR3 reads CASSSPGQQNSYEQYF. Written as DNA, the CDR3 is TGTGCCAGCAGCTCCCCGGGACAGCAAAACTCCTACGAGCAGTACTTC.

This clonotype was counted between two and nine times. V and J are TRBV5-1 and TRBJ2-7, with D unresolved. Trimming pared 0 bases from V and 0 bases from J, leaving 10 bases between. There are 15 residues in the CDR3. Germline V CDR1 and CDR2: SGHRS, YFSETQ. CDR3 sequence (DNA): TGCGCCAGCAGCTTGGAATCGGCCATCTCCTACGAGCAGTACTTC. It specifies CASSLESAISYEQYF. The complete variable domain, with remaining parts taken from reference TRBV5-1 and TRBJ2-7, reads KAGVTQTPRYLIKTRGQQVTLSCSPISGHRSVSWYQQTPGQGLQFLFEYFSETQRNKGNFPGRFSGRQFSNSRSEMNVSTLELGDSALYLCASSLESAISYEQYFGPGTRLTVT.

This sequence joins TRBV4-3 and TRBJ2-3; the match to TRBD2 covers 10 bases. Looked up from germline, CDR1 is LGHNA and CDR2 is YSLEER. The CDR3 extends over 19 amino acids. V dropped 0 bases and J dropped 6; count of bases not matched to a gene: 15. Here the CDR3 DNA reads TGCGCCAGCAGCCAAGATCCTCCTAGCGGGAGCGGACCCGCGGATACGCAGTATTTT. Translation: CASSQDPPSGSGPADTQYF.

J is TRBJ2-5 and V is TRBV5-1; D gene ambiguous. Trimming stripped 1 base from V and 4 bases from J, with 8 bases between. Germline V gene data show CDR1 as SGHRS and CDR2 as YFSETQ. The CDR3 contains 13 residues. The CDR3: CASSLFLAETQYF. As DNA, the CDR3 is TGCGCCAGCAGCTTGTTTCTGGCAGAGACCCAGTACTTC.

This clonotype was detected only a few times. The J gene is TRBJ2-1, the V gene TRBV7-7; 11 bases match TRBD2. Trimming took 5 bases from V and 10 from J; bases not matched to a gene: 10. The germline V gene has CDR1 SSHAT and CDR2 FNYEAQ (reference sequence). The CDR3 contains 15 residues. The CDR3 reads CASSPSGLADPEQFF. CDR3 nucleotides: TGTGCCAGCAGCCCCTCGGGACTAGCGGATCCCGAGCAGTTCTTC.

The CDR3 sequence: CASSQYPGSHGGNQPQHF. In DNA, the CDR3 is TGCGCCAGCAGCCAATATCCGGGATCTCACGGGGGCAATCAGCCCCAGCATTTT. The rearrangement uses TRBV5-1 and TRBJ1-5; D not certain. The CDR3 contains 18 residues. Germline CDR1 is SGHRS and CDR2 is YFSETQ. Between the trimmed V and J ends, which lost 4 bases and 2 bases, there was a span of 22 bases.

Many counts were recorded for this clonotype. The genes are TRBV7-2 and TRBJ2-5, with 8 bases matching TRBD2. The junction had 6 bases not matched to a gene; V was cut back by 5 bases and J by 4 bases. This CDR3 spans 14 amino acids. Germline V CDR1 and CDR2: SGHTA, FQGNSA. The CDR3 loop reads CASSQTREAETQYF. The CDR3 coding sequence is TGTGCCAGCAGCCAAACGCGGGAGGCAGAGACCCAGTACTTC.

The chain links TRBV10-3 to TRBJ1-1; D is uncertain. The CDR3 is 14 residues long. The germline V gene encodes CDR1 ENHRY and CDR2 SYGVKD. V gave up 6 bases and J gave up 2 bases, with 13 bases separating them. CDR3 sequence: CAIRLLANNTEAFF. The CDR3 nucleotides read TGTGCCATCAGACTCCTGGCAAACAACACTGAAGCTTTCTTT.

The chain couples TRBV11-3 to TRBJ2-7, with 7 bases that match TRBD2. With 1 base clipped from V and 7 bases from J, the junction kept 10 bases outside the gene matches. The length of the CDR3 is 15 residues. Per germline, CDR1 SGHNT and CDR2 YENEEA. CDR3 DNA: TGTGCCAGCAGCTTAGTTACAAACGGGGGGAATGAGCAGTACTTC. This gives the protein CASSLVTNGGNEQYF.

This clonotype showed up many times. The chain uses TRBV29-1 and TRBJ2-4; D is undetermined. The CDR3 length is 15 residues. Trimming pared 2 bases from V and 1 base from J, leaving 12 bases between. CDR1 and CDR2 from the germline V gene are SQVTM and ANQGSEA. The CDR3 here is CSVESRRSAKNIQYF. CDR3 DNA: TGCAGCGTTGAATCCAGGCGATCTGCCAAAAACATTCAGTACTTC.

CDR3 nucleotide sequence: TGTGCCAGCAGCTTAGGCGGGGCCTATAATTCACCCCTCCACTTT. It translates to CASSLGGAYNSPLHF. The V and J genes are TRBV11-2 and TRBJ1-6; D call uncertain. Germline lookup yields CDR1 SGHAT and CDR2 FQNNGV. Between the trimmed V and J ends, which lost 1 base and 2 bases, there was a span of 6 bases. There are 15 residues in the CDR3.

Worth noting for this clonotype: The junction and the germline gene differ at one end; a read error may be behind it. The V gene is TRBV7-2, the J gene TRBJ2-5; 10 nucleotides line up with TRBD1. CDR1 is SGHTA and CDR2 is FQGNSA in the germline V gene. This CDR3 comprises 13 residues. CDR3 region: CAGSRDRGETQYF. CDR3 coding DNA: TGTGCCGGCAGTCGGGACAGGGGAGAGACCCAGTACTTC.

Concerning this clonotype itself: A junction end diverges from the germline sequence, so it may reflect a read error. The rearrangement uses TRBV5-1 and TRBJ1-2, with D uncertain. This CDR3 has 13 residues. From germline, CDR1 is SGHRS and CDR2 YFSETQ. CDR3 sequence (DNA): TGCACCAGCAGCTTATACAGCAACTATGGCTACACCTTC. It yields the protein CTSSLYSNYGYTF.

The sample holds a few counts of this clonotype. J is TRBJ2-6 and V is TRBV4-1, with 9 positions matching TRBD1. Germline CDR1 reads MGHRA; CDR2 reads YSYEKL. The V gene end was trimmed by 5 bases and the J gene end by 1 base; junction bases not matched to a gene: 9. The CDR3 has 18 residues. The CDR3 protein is CASSEGDREGSGANVLTF. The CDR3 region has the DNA TGCGCCAGCAGCGAAGGGGACAGGGAGGGGTCTGGGGCCAACGTCCTGACTTTC.

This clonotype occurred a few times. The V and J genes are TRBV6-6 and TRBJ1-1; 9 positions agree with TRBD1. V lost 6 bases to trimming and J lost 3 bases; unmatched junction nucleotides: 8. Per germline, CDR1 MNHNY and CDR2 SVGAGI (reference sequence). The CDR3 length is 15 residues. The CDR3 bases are TGTGCCAGCAGGGATTCGGGACAGGGTTACACTGAAGCTTTCTTT. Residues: CASRDSGQGYTEAFF.

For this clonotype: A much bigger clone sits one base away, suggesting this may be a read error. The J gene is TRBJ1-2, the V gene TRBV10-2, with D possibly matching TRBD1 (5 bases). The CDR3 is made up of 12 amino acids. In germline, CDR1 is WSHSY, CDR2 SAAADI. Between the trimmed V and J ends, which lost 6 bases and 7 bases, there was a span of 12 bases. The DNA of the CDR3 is TGCGCCAGCAGGGACCAGAGGGGTGGCTACACCTTC. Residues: CASRDQRGGYTF.